These 8 T cell receptor beta chains were sequenced from one sample in a study of blood T cell repertoires in COVID-19. Assay used: immunoSEQ multiplex PCR; TCRdb lists only in-frame clones, some missing. This table has roughly 180,000 clones, roughly 81% appearing once. The sample consisted of peripheral blood. These receptors were obtained from a woman of 80 years or more with COVID-19, enrolled during active disease.

In its sample, this clone was seen once. The chain links TRBV19 to TRBJ2-5; 14 nucleotides agree with TRBD2. The CDR3 totals 17 residues. Looked up from germline, CDR1 is LNHDA and CDR2 is SQIVND (reference sequence). With 4 bases clipped from V and 5 bases from J, the junction kept 9 bases outside the gene matches. Written as DNA, the CDR3 is TGTGCCAGTAGTAGCGGACTAGCGGGAGGTGGGTGGGAGACCCAGTACTTC. Amino acid sequence: CASSSGLAGGGWETQYF.

There are a few counts of this clone. The J gene is TRBJ2-1, the V gene TRBV6-4; TRBD2 matches 13 bases. J gave up 8 bases and V 3 bases, and 4 bases lay outside the gene matches. The CDR3 sequence is 15 residues long. Germline-derived CDR1 and CDR2 are MRHNA and SNTAGT. The CDR3 bases are TGTGCCAGCAGTGAGCAGGGACTAGCGGGATATGAGCAGTTCTTC. This gives the protein CASSEQGLAGYEQFF.

The V gene is TRBV19, the J gene TRBJ1-3, with D possibly matching TRBD1 (6 bases). V was pared by 0 bases and J by 0 bases, with 9 bases between. Germline CDR1 LNHDA, CDR2 SQIVND (reference sequence). CDR3 length equals 16 residues. In nucleotides, the CDR3 is TGTGCCAGTAGTATAGATCAGGGGAACTCTGGAAACACCATATATTTT. Its translation: CASSIDQGNSGNTIYF.

The chain couples TRBV7-9 to TRBJ2-7; 7 bases match TRBD1. The CDR3 length is 14 residues. V lost 0 bases and J lost 2; bases outside the gene matches: 1. Germline CDR1 SEHNR, CDR2 FQNEAQ (reference sequence). CDR3 nucleotide sequence: TGTGCCAGCAGCTTAGCCGGGACAGCCTACGAGCAGTACTTC. Protein: CASSLAGTAYEQYF.

This chain uses TRBV7-9 with TRBJ1-2; D call uncertain. V was pared by 0 bases and J by 0 bases, with 5 bases between. The CDR3 loop spans 14 amino acids. Per germline, CDR1 SEHNR and CDR2 FQNEAQ (reference sequence). The DNA for the CDR3 is TGTGCCAGCAGCTTAGCCCCAGCTAACTATGGCTACACCTTC. Protein product: CASSLAPANYGYTF.

The chain uses TRBV9 and TRBJ2-7; tentatively, D is TRBD2 (6 bases). Germline lookup yields CDR1 SGDLS and CDR2 YYNGEE. This CDR3 has 15 amino acids. Trimming pared 0 bases from V and 2 bases from J, leaving 12 bases between. DNA of the CDR3: TGTGCCAGCAGCGTAGGGGGGGTGGACACCTACGAGCAGTACTTC. Amino acid sequence: CASSVGGVDTYEQYF.

CDR3 sequence (DNA): TGTGCCAGCAGTAGCCGGGGGGGCAGGGAGACCCAGTACTTC. Translated: CASSSRGGRETQYF. This chain connects TRBV6-2 or TRBV6-3 to TRBJ2-5; 8 bases fit TRBD2. Germline V gene sequence: CDR1 MNHEY, CDR2 SVGEGT. CDR3 size: 14 residues. V was pared by 5 bases and J by 5 bases, with 7 bases of the junction left unmatched.

The CDR3 DNA reads TGTGCCTGGACCAGACTGACAGGGCTAGGCTACACCTTC. It translates to CAWTRLTGLGYTF. The chain carries TRBV30 and TRBJ1-2, with 7 bases identical to TRBD1. The CDR3 covers 13 residues. The germline V gene has CDR1 GTSNPN and CDR2 SVGIG (reference sequence). The V segment lost 4 bases and the J segment 8 bases; nucleotides outside the gene matches: 10.